These 8 T cell receptor beta chains were all obtained from the same sample, sequenced in a study of identical twins. TCRdb ran MiXCR on the 5' RACE reads and lists one entry per CDR3 protein. The sample yields 140,000 to 150,000 distinct CDR3 sequences, roughly 3.5% seen once. The sequenced material came from memory T cells sorted from blood. All receptors derive from a man aged 18 to 29 in good health.

The table lists this clonotype with a few counts. The rearrangement joins TRBV20-1 to TRBJ2-7, with TRBD1 identical over 8 bases. Germline loops: CDR1 DFQATT, CDR2 SNEGSKA (reference sequence). The CDR3 is 13 amino acids. After removal of 3 bases from V and 5 bases from J, the junction contained 6 bases not matched to a gene. For the CDR3, the DNA is TGCAGTGCTAGTGGACAGGGTACCCACGAGCAGTACTTC. Protein sequence: CSASGQGTHEQYF.

Details on this clonotype: A much more abundant neighbour one base away suggests this may be a read error. The chain carries TRBV3-1 and TRBJ2-5; a weak D match, TRBD2 (6 bases). This CDR3 comprises 15 residues. The germline V gene has CDR1 LGHDT and CDR2 YNNKEL (reference sequence). The V end was cut by 0 bases, the J end by 10 bases, with 18 bases between. CDR3 bases: TGTGCCAGCAGCCAAGATTCGAGGGAGGCCTCGAGCCAGTACTTC. Protein sequence: CASSQDSREASSQYF.

This clonotype was picked up many times. The chain joins TRBV12-3 or TRBV12-4 to TRBJ1-3; D remains unclear. This CDR3 is 14 amino acids long. V lost 3 bases and J 0 bases, leaving 6 bases between the germline ends. In DNA, the CDR3 is TGTGCCAGCAGTTTGGGTACCTCTGGAAACACCATATATTTT. It is translated as CASSLGTSGNTIYF.

The genes are TRBV30 and TRBJ2-2; 9 positions match TRBD2. This CDR3 spans 16 amino acids. Per germline, CDR1 GTSNPN and CDR2 SVGIG (reference sequence). J gave up 8 bases and V 0 bases, and 10 bases lay outside the gene matches. Here the CDR3 reads CAWSVRGRAGLGELFF. CDR3 coding DNA: TGTGCCTGGAGTGTACGCGGGAGGGCAGGTCTGGGGGAGCTGTTTTTT.

At least ten counts were recorded for this clonotype. The chain carries TRBV11-2 and TRBJ1-3; unclear D gene. This CDR3 spans 12 amino acids. Deletions cut 3 bases from V and 4 bases from J, with 4 bases between. Germline-derived CDR1 and CDR2 are SGHAT and FQNNGV. The CDR3 nucleotides are TGTGCCAGCAGCTTGAGGGGAAACACCATATATTTT. It encodes CASSLRGNTIYF.

The chain uses TRBV6-5 and TRBJ2-5; 7 bases agree with TRBD1. The CDR3 is 15 amino acids. The germline CDR1 and CDR2 sequences are MNHEY and SVGAGI. V trimming: 3 bases; J trimming: 5 bases; junction bases outside the gene matches: 9. The CDR3 loop reads CASSYLNRGGETQYF. DNA of the CDR3: TGTGCCAGCAGTTATCTTAACAGGGGCGGGGAGACCCAGTACTTC.

This clonotype was recorded a few times. V usage is TRBV20-1 and J usage is TRBJ1-2; TRBD1 matches 7 bases. The V and J ends lost 1 base and 4 bases, in that order; junction bases with no gene match: 9. Germline V gives CDR1 DFQATT, CDR2 SNEGSKA (reference sequence). This CDR3 has 15 amino acids. CDR3 residues: CSARGDEQGTYGYTF. The CDR3 nucleotides read TGCAGTGCTAGAGGCGACGAACAGGGGACCTATGGCTACACCTTC.

This clonotype was seen at least ten times. This rearrangement joins TRBV29-1 to TRBJ2-1; D could derive from TRBD1 or TRBD2 (5 bases each). CDR3 size: 11 residues. Germline assignment: CDR1 SQVTM and CDR2 ANQGSEA. V dropped 7 bases and J dropped 4 bases, with 8 bases sitting between them. CDR3 nucleotide sequence: TGCAGCGGGGACGGGTACAATGAGCAGTTCTTC. Translating it yields CSGDGYNEQFF.